The rows below give T cell receptor beta chains drawn from one sample of a study of blood T cell repertoires in COVID-19. Produced via immunoSEQ multiplex PCR; TCRdb's table is partial and in-frame only. The data hold 350,000 or so clones, with approximately 91% observed a single time. Sequencing used PBMCs or T cells enriched from blood (not recorded which). These receptors originate from a woman aged 25 to 45 who had been exposed to COVID-19. CDR3s include the opening cysteine and the closing phenylalanine or tryptophan. The order of the fields is V gene, D gene, J gene, clone size, CDR3 protein, CDR3 DNA. D genes are given only for firm matches. Clone size is given for some rows only: seen once, a few or many times, or a class if the clone is expanded.

V gene: TRBV10-3
D gene: NA
J gene: TRBJ2-7
clone size: few
CDR3 protein: CAIAARDSAIEQYF
CDR3 DNA: TGTGCCATCGCCGCCCGGGACTCCGCCATCGAGCAGTACTTC

V gene: TRBV6-5
D gene: TRBD1
J gene: TRBJ1-2
clone size: NA
CDR3 protein: CASSSRDRVIGGYTF
CDR3 DNA: TGTGCCAGCAGTTCCCGGGACAGGGTCATTGGCGGCTACACCTTC

V gene: TRBV15
D gene: TRBD1
J gene: TRBJ1-2
clone size: NA
CDR3 protein: CATSRLPGQGPGYTF
CDR3 DNA: TGTGCCACCAGCAGGCTCCCGGGACAGGGTCCCGGCTACACCTTC

V gene: TRBV6-6
D gene: TRBD1
J gene: TRBJ2-1
clone size: NA
CDR3 protein: CASFVRQGFGEQFF
CDR3 DNA: TGTGCCAGTTTCGTGCGACAGGGATTTGGTGAGCAGTTCTTC

V gene: TRBV7-2
D gene: TRBD2
J gene: TRBJ2-7
clone size: NA
CDR3 protein: CASSSGSGGTEQYF
CDR3 DNA: TGTGCCAGCAGTTCGGGTAGCGGGGGGACTGAGCAGTACTTC

V gene: TRBV9
D gene: TRBD2
J gene: TRBJ2-2
clone size: few
CDR3 protein: CASSVGGSDTGELFF
CDR3 DNA: TGTGCCAGCAGCGTAGGCGGGAGCGACACCGGGGAGCTGTTTTTT

V gene: TRBV18
D gene: TRBD1
J gene: TRBJ1-5
clone size: NA
CDR3 protein: CASSLGTGPNQPQHF
CDR3 DNA: TGTGCCAGCTCACTAGGGACAGGACCTAATCAGCCCCAGCATTTT

V gene: TRBV29-1
D gene: NA
J gene: TRBJ2-5
clone size: NA
CDR3 protein: CSPDCEGTQYF
CDR3 DNA: TGCAGCCCGGACTGCGAGGGGACCCAGTACTTC

V gene: TRBV6-5
D gene: NA
J gene: TRBJ2-7
clone size: NA
CDR3 protein: CASSYVRGAYEQYF
CDR3 DNA: TGTGCCAGCAGTTACGTCAGGGGAGCCTACGAGCAGTACTTC

V gene: TRBV18
D gene: NA
J gene: TRBJ2-1
clone size: NA
CDR3 protein: CASSPRQGEAEQFF
CDR3 DNA: TGTGCCAGCTCACCACGGCAGGGGGAGGCTGAGCAGTTCTTC

V gene: TRBV12-2
D gene: NA
J gene: TRBJ1-6
clone size: NA
CDR3 protein: CASRLAREGLYNSPLHF
CDR3 DNA: TGTGCAAGTCGCTTAGCGCGGGAGGGCTTGTATAATTCACCCCTCCACTTT

V gene: TRBV2
D gene: TRBD2
J gene: TRBJ2-5
clone size: NA
CDR3 protein: CASGLAGVETQYF
CDR3 DNA: TGTGCCAGCGGATTAGCGGGAGTGGAGACCCAGTACTTC

V gene: TRBV27
D gene: NA
J gene: TRBJ1-5
clone size: NA
CDR3 protein: CASRFTGRGGQPQHF
CDR3 DNA: TGTGCCAGCAGATTTACAGGGAGGGGCGGCCAGCCCCAGCATTTT

V gene: TRBV27
D gene: NA
J gene: TRBJ1-1
clone size: NA
CDR3 protein: CASRLGGGRAFF
CDR3 DNA: TGTGCCAGCAGACTAGGGGGGGGGCGGGCTTTCTTT

V gene: TRBV7-9
D gene: NA
J gene: TRBJ2-7
clone size: NA
CDR3 protein: CASSDRGTSYEQYF
CDR3 DNA: TGTGCCAGCAGTGATAGGGGAACATCCTACGAGCAGTACTTC

V gene: TRBV3-1/TRBV3-2
D gene: NA
J gene: TRBJ2-6
clone size: NA
CDR3 protein: CASSLRDSGANVLTF
CDR3 DNA: TGTGCCAGCAGCCTCAGGGACTCTGGGGCCAACGTCCTGACTTTC

V gene: TRBV10-3
D gene: NA
J gene: TRBJ1-2
clone size: many
CDR3 protein: CAIFRGGHGYTF
CDR3 DNA: TGTGCCATCTTCAGGGGCGGCCATGGCTACACCTTC

V gene: TRBV28
D gene: TRBD1
J gene: TRBJ1-3
clone size: NA
CDR3 protein: CASSLGGGLGNTIYF
CDR3 DNA: TGTGCCAGCAGTCTAGGGGGCGGGCTTGGAAACACCATATATTTT

V gene: TRBV6-2/TRBV6-3
D gene: TRBD2
J gene: TRBJ2-5
clone size: NA
CDR3 protein: CASSPGLATGETQYF
CDR3 DNA: TGTGCCAGCAGCCCGGGACTAGCGACGGGAGAGACCCAGTACTTC

V gene: TRBV18
D gene: TRBD1
J gene: TRBJ1-4
clone size: few
CDR3 protein: CASSQTGTGEKLFF
CDR3 DNA: TGTGCCAGCTCACAGACAGGGACCGGGGAAAAACTGTTTTTT

V gene: TRBV9
D gene: TRBD2
J gene: TRBJ2-5
clone size: NA
CDR3 protein: CASSVGASGRAGETQYF
CDR3 DNA: TGTGCCAGCAGCGTAGGGGCTAGCGGGAGGGCCGGGGAGACCCAGTACTTC

V gene: TRBV11-3
D gene: NA
J gene: TRBJ2-7
clone size: NA
CDR3 protein: CASAPRWGGEQYF
CDR3 DNA: TGTGCCAGCGCCCCCCGGTGGGGAGGCGAGCAGTACTTC

V gene: TRBV9
D gene: TRBD1
J gene: TRBJ2-2
clone size: once
CDR3 protein: CASTLLGTGTGELFF
CDR3 DNA: TGTGCCAGCACCCTCCTTGGGACAGGCACCGGGGAGCTGTTTTTT

V gene: TRBV7-6
D gene: TRBD2
J gene: TRBJ2-1
clone size: NA
CDR3 protein: CASSLDPSGHYNEQFF
CDR3 DNA: TGTGCCAGCAGCTTAGACCCTAGCGGTCACTACAATGAGCAGTTCTTC

V gene: TRBV7-6
D gene: NA
J gene: TRBJ1-4
clone size: once
CDR3 protein: CASSLGGTTTNEKLFF
CDR3 DNA: TGTGCCAGCAGCTTAGGAGGGACAACAACTAATGAAAAACTGTTTTTT

V gene: TRBV27
D gene: NA
J gene: TRBJ2-5
clone size: NA
CDR3 protein: CASSSLAGQETQYF
CDR3 DNA: TGTGCCAGCAGTTCTTTGGCGGGGCAAGAGACCCAGTACTTC

V gene: TRBV28
D gene: NA
J gene: TRBJ2-1
clone size: NA
CDR3 protein: CASSASSYNEQFF
CDR3 DNA: TGTGCCAGCAGCGCGAGCTCCTACAATGAGCAGTTCTTC

V gene: TRBV6-5
D gene: NA
J gene: TRBJ2-5
clone size: NA
CDR3 protein: CASGWGDGTQYF
CDR3 DNA: TGTGCCAGCGGGTGGGGCGACGGGACCCAGTACTTC

V gene: TRBV5-1
D gene: TRBD1
J gene: TRBJ2-3
clone size: NA
CDR3 protein: CASSLETGADTQYF
CDR3 DNA: TGCGCCAGCAGCTTGGAGACAGGGGCAGATACGCAGTATTTT

V gene: TRBV27
D gene: TRBD2
J gene: TRBJ2-7
clone size: NA
CDR3 protein: CASSFRGTSGRVVSYEQYF
CDR3 DNA: TGTGCCAGCAGTTTCCGCGGGACTAGCGGGAGGGTGGTCTCCTACGAGCAGTACTTC

V gene: TRBV10-3
D gene: TRBD1
J gene: TRBJ2-5
clone size: NA
CDR3 protein: CAISEAAGGPIQETQYF
CDR3 DNA: TGTGCCATCAGTGAGGCTGCAGGGGGACCAATACAAGAGACCCAGTACTTC

V gene: TRBV2
D gene: NA
J gene: TRBJ2-7
clone size: once
CDR3 protein: CASSEEKSGPLGEQYF
CDR3 DNA: TGTGCCAGCAGTGAAGAAAAGAGCGGGCCCCTAGGGGAGCAGTACTTC

V gene: TRBV19
D gene: NA
J gene: TRBJ2-3
clone size: once
CDR3 protein: CASSWKAASTDTQYF
CDR3 DNA: TGTGCCAGTAGTTGGAAAGCGGCTAGCACAGATACGCAGTATTTT

V gene: TRBV3-1/TRBV3-2
D gene: TRBD2
J gene: TRBJ2-7
clone size: NA
CDR3 protein: CASSQGSGIGGYEQYF
CDR3 DNA: TGTGCCAGCAGCCAAGGTAGCGGGATCGGGGGATACGAGCAGTACTTC